Shown below are 32 T cell receptor beta chains from a single sample sequenced in a study of blood T cell repertoires in COVID-19. The repertoire was sequenced with immunoSEQ multiplex PCR; TCRdb's copy has only in-frame clones and lacks some. The sample carries 150,000 or so clones, about 83% recorded once. Material: peripheral blood. Receptors originate from a man aged 35-49 years who had recovered from COVID-19.

This chain uses TRBV4-3 with TRBJ2-7; 11 nucleotides match TRBD2. This CDR3 region has 17 residues. Trimming removed 4 bases from V and 4 bases from J; junction bases left unmatched: 12. In germline, CDR1 is LGHNA, CDR2 YSLEER. The CDR3 sequence is CASSLWALAGARYEQYF. The CDR3 coding sequence is TGCGCCAGCAGCCTCTGGGCACTAGCGGGGGCGCGGTACGAGCAGTACTTC.

J is TRBJ2-5 and V is TRBV29-1, with TRBD2 matching over 12 bases. Germline V gene data show CDR1 as SQVTM and CDR2 as ANQGSEA. Trimming removed 7 bases from V and 3 bases from J; junction bases left unmatched: 3. The CDR3 spans 13 residues. CDR3 sequence (DNA): TGCAGCGCGAGGACTAGCGGGAAAGAGACCCAGTACTTC. Translating gives CSARTSGKETQYF.

Points on this clone: The same CDR3 also results from other DNA sequences found in this sample. This rearrangement joins TRBV27 to TRBJ2-7; D call uncertain. The CDR3 has 14 amino acids. Deletions cut 2 bases from V and 3 bases from J, with 11 bases between. Germline CDR1 reads MNHEY; CDR2 reads SMNVEV (reference sequence). This CDR3 reads CASSLVGSSYEQYF. The CDR3 DNA sequence: TGTGCCAGCAGTTTAGTCGGTAGCAGCTACGAGCAGTACTTC.

This clone has just one count. V usage is TRBV7-8 and J usage is TRBJ1-1; 7 positions agree with TRBD1. The germline V gene has CDR1 SGHVS and CDR2 FQNEAQ. V dropped 5 bases and J dropped 1; count of bases not matched to a gene: 1. The CDR3 runs to 13 residues. Here the CDR3 reads CASSRTGNTEAFF. The CDR3 nucleotides are TGTGCCAGCAGCCGGACAGGGAACACTGAAGCTTTCTTT.

V usage is TRBV4-3 and J usage is TRBJ2-1; maybe TRBD2 (6 bases). CDR1 and CDR2 (germline): LGHNA, YSLEER. The CDR3 is 15 residues long. Trimming took off 4 bases at V and 7 bases at J, with 17 bases between the two ends. CDR3 sequence: CASSPLGRGWNEQFF. For the CDR3, the DNA is TGCGCCAGCAGCCCTCTAGGGCGGGGATGGAATGAGCAGTTCTTC.

J is TRBJ1-1 and V is TRBV18; D gene unclear. The CDR3 has 15 residues. Germline V gives CDR1 KGHSH, CDR2 LQKENI. Trimming took 2 bases from V and 0 from J, leaving 10 bases between them. The CDR3 DNA reads TGTGCCAGCTCACCATCGGGAGTTGTGAACACTGAAGCTTTCTTT. Amino acid sequence: CASSPSGVVNTEAFF.

The chain is built from TRBV21-1 and TRBJ1-1; the table calls TRBD1, which could not be checked here. TRBV21-1 is assigned pseudogene status. CDR3 length: 19 residues. The CDR3 sequence is CASSKKGPLNRVMNTEAFF. CDR3 sequence (DNA): TGTGCCAGCAGCAAAAAGGGGCCCTTAAACAGGGTTATGAACACTGAAGCTTTCTTT.

This chain joins TRBV5-1 and TRBJ2-7; 9 bases align to TRBD1. The CDR3 is made up of 16 amino acids. V was pared by 0 bases and J by 7 bases, with 11 bases of the junction left unmatched. Germline CDR1 and CDR2: SGHRS and YFSETQ. The CDR3 region is CASSLGGTGYNVEQYF. The CDR3 DNA reads TGCGCCAGCAGCTTGGGGGGGACAGGGTACAATGTGGAGCAGTACTTC.

The chain links TRBV6-1 to TRBJ1-5; D is possibly TRBD1 (6 bases). Germline V gene lookup returns CDR1 MNHNS and CDR2 SASEGT. This CDR3 has 16 amino acids. Trimming stripped 3 bases from V and 7 bases from J, with 19 bases between. Written as DNA, the CDR3 is TGTGCCAGCAGTGATTTCCCCACAGGGTCCCGGCAGCCCCAGCATTTT. Protein product: CASSDFPTGSRQPQHF.

This chain links TRBV2 with TRBJ2-5; 9 nucleotides match TRBD2. The CDR3 extends over 13 amino acids. Looked up from germline, CDR1 is SNHLY and CDR2 is FYNNEI. Germline trimming cut 6 bases from V and 7 bases from J; bases unmatched to any gene: 6. The CDR3 sequence is CASSRTAGGTQYF. The CDR3 DNA sequence: TGTGCCAGCAGCAGGACAGCGGGGGGGACCCAGTACTTC.

The chain has TRBV7-9 and TRBJ2-7; 10 bases align to TRBD1. The ends lost 7 bases at V and 5 bases at J; junction bases unmatched: 11. The CDR3 loop spans 15 amino acids. The V gene's germline CDR1 is SEHNR and CDR2 FQNEAQ (reference sequence). DNA for the CDR3: TGTGCCAGCACCTCCGGGACAGGGGCACCCCACGAGCAGTACTTC. Translation: CASTSGTGAPHEQYF. Full variable domain (outside the CDR3, taken from reference TRBV7-9 and TRBJ2-7): DTGVSQNPRHKITKRGQNVTFRCDPISEHNRLYWYRQTLGQGPEFLTYFQNEAQLEKSRLLSDRFSAERPKGSFSTLEIQRTEQGDSAMYLCASTSGTGAPHEQYFGPGTRLTVT.

The V call is TRBV29-1, the J call TRBJ1-2, with a weak D call TRBD1 (6 bases). Germline V gene lookup returns CDR1 SQVTM and CDR2 ANQGSEA. CDR3 size: 13 residues. Trimming pared 4 bases from V and 2 bases from J, leaving 11 bases between. CDR3 in amino acids: CSVGQELNYGYTF. CDR3 coding DNA: TGCAGCGTTGGACAGGAGCTAAACTATGGCTACACCTTC.

The rearrangement joins TRBV7-9 to TRBJ1-2; D is unclear. The germline CDR1 and CDR2 sequences are SEHNR and FQNEAQ (reference sequence). CDR3 length equals 13 residues. The V and J ends lost 4 bases and 2 bases respectively, with 8 bases between them. Written as DNA, the CDR3 is TGTGCCAGCAGCTGGCGGGAAAACTATGGCTACACCTTC. Amino acids: CASSWRENYGYTF.

The V call is TRBV5-4, the J call TRBJ1-6; TRBD1 matches 7 bases. In germline, CDR1 is SGHNT, CDR2 YYREEE (reference sequence). The CDR3 extends over 14 amino acids. Germline trimming cut 7 bases from V and 7 bases from J; bases unmatched to any gene: 8. The CDR3 reads CASYHRDRNSPLHF. The CDR3 DNA reads TGTGCCAGCTACCACCGGGACAGAAATTCACCCCTCCACTTT.

J is TRBJ2-1 and V is TRBV6-4; D remains unclear. Germline values: CDR1 MRHNA, CDR2 SNTAGT. V lost 5 bases and J lost 4, with 15 bases in between. CDR3 length: 15 residues. The CDR3 region is CASSKNLNPYNEQFF. The CDR3 bases are TGTGCCAGCAGTAAAAACCTAAACCCGTACAATGAGCAGTTCTTC.

This chain links TRBV11-3 with TRBJ2-1; D is perhaps TRBD1 (7 bases). The CDR3 contains 15 residues. Trimming removed 8 bases from V and 7 bases from J, with 21 bases in between. Germline V lookup: CDR1 SGHNT, CDR2 YENEEA. The CDR3 DNA sequence: TGTGCCAGCTGTTCCGGGGGACAGATGAAAAATGAGCAGTTCTTC. Translating gives CASCSGGQMKNEQFF.

J is TRBJ1-4 and V is TRBV5-1; D unclear. With 3 bases removed from V and 8 bases from J, the gap between germline ends came to 11 bases. This CDR3 spans 13 amino acids. The germline CDR1 and CDR2 sequences are SGHRS and YFSETQ. The CDR3 sequence is CASSSSRAEKLFF. CDR3 in DNA: TGCGCCAGCAGCTCCTCTCGAGCGGAAAAACTGTTTTTT.

The chain combines TRBV19 with TRBJ1-5; the D gene is possibly TRBD1 (6 bases). Germline V gene data show CDR1 as LNHDA and CDR2 as SQIVND (reference sequence). The V end lost 6 bases, the J end lost 7 bases, and 16 bases lay between the germline ends. The CDR3 has 14 amino acids. The CDR3 nucleotides are TGTGCCAGTAGCGTGACAGGTAGATGGCAGCCCCAGCATTTT. This translates into CASSVTGRWQPQHF.

The V gene is TRBV4-3, the J gene TRBJ2-7, with D possibly being TRBD1 (6 bases). The germline V gene encodes CDR1 LGHNA and CDR2 YSLEER. The CDR3 has 16 residues. The V and J ends lost 0 bases and 4 bases respectively, with 16 bases between them. The CDR3 nucleotides are TGCGCCAGCAGCCAAGAAGCCGGACTGGGGGCTTACGAGCAGTACTTC. Translating it yields CASSQEAGLGAYEQYF.

The chain carries TRBV7-9 and TRBJ2-3; 9 bases map to TRBD1. CDR1 and CDR2 (germline): SEHNR, FQNEAQ (reference sequence). This CDR3 has 15 residues. V shed 5 bases and J 1 base; nucleotides not matched to a gene: 4. Written as DNA, the CDR3 is TGTGCCAGCAGCCCCCGGACAGGGGGCACAGATACGCAGTATTTT. Residues: CASSPRTGGTDTQYF.

This chain links TRBV15 with TRBJ2-5; no firm D call. V shed 0 bases and J shed 7 bases, with 6 bases lying between them. CDR1 is LNHNV and CDR2 is YYDKDF in the germline V gene (reference sequence). There are 12 residues in the CDR3. CDR3 sequence reads: CATSRDAGTQYF. The DNA of the CDR3 is TGTGCCACCAGCAGAGATGCCGGGACCCAGTACTTC.

With respect to this clone: Its ends do not fully match the called genes, so a read error is possible. The V call is TRBV7-8, the J call TRBJ1-1; 7 positions agree with TRBD1. CDR1 is SGHVS, CDR2 FQNEAQ, per germline. The CDR3 is 8 amino acids. The CDR3 DNA reads as TGTGCCAGCAGCCAGGGGGTCTTT. Translating gives CASSQGVF.

This chain joins TRBV4-2 and TRBJ2-7; 7 nucleotides match TRBD2. V shed 1 base and J 7 bases; nucleotides not matched to a gene: 13. This CDR3 has 16 amino acids. Per the germline V gene, CDR1 is LGHNA and CDR2 is YNFKEQ. The CDR3 sequence: CASSQGSSGALGEQYF. CDR3 nucleotide sequence: TGTGCCAGCAGCCAAGGGTCTAGCGGTGCGCTAGGGGAGCAGTACTTC.

V gene TRBV2 combines with J gene TRBJ1-4; 9 bases align to TRBD1. The J segment lost 6 bases and the V segment lost 5 bases, leaving 4 bases of the junction unmatched. The CDR3 has 14 amino acids. CDR1 SNHLY and CDR2 FYNNEI come from the germline V gene. The CDR3 is CASSRTGVDEKLFF. As DNA, the CDR3 is TGTGCCAGCAGTCGGACAGGGGTTGATGAAAAACTGTTTTTT.

The chain joins TRBV6-6 to TRBJ2-3; 10 positions match TRBD2. Germline lookup yields CDR1 MNHNY and CDR2 SVGAGI (reference sequence). The J segment lost 4 bases and the V segment lost 7 bases, leaving 5 bases of the junction unmatched. The CDR3 has 14 residues. The CDR3 region has the DNA TGTGCCAGCAACCTAGCGGGAGTTGCAGATACGCAGTATTTT. This sequence encodes CASNLAGVADTQYF.

This sequence joins TRBV5-8 and TRBJ2-5; TRBD1 matches 10 bases. Germline lookup yields CDR1 SGHTS and CDR2 YDEGEE. V was pared by 2 bases and J by 4 bases, with 2 bases of the junction left unmatched. There are 14 residues in the CDR3. The CDR3 here is CASSLGQGGETQYF. The CDR3, as DNA: TGTGCCAGCAGCTTAGGACAGGGGGGAGAGACCCAGTACTTC.

V gene TRBV2 combines with J gene TRBJ2-7, with TRBD1 identical over 7 bases. The trim removed 7 bases at V and 3 bases at J, leaving 0 bases unmatched. Germline V lookup: CDR1 SNHLY, CDR2 FYNNEI. The CDR3 sequence is 11 residues long. DNA for the CDR3: TGTGCCAGCACAGGGGGCTACGAGCAGTACTTC. Its protein is CASTGGYEQYF.

This clone showed up just a few times. The chain joins TRBV28 to TRBJ2-5, with D tentatively TRBD2 (5 bases). CDR1 and CDR2 from the germline V gene are MDHEN and SYDVKM. The CDR3 runs 14 residues. V was cut by 5 bases and J by 3 bases, with 13 bases left in between. The DNA for the CDR3 is TGTGCCAGCAGTATGTCGGGATTCGAAGAGACCCAGTACTTC. Protein product: CASSMSGFEETQYF.

The chain links TRBV11-3 to TRBJ2-5; D is possibly TRBD1 (6 bases). The CDR3 is made up of 13 amino acids. CDR1 and CDR2 (germline): SGHNT, YENEEA. Trimming took off 3 bases at V and 4 bases at J, with 9 bases between the two ends. CDR3 sequence reads: CASSFLRGETQYF. The CDR3 DNA follows: TGTGCCAGCAGCTTCCTCAGGGGAGAGACCCAGTACTTC.

This clone has only a few counts. The rearrangement joins TRBV6-5 to TRBJ1-6; D not resolved. V was cut by 11 bases and J by 7 bases, with 18 bases left in between. The CDR3 covers 14 residues. Germline-derived CDR1 and CDR2 are MNHEY and SVGAGI. CDR3: CASHEGSLNSPLHF. CDR3 bases: TGTGCCTCGCACGAGGGAAGCCTGAATTCACCCCTCCACTTT.

The chain is built from TRBV7-3 and TRBJ2-2; D perhaps matches TRBD2 (5 bases). Germline V CDR1 and CDR2: SGHTA, FQGTGA. V was trimmed by 0 bases and J by 1 base, leaving 6 bases between them. CDR3 size: 15 residues. The chain's CDR3 is CASSLTGKNTGELFF. DNA of the CDR3: TGTGCCAGCAGCTTAACCGGGAAGAACACCGGGGAGCTGTTTTTT. Filled out from reference TRBV7-3 and TRBJ2-2, the complete variable domain reads GAGVSQTPSNKVTEKGKYVELRCDPISGHTALYWYRQSLGQGPEFLIYFQGTGAADDSGLPNDRFFAVRPEGSVSTLKIQRTERGDSAVYLCASSLTGKNTGELFFGEGSRLTVL.

J is TRBJ2-7 and V is TRBV6-5, with a tentative D call TRBD1 (6 bases). Trimming stripped 6 bases from V and 6 bases from J, with 15 bases between. Germline CDR1 is MNHEY and CDR2 is SVGAGI. The CDR3 is 13 amino acids. CDR3 coding DNA: TGTGCCAGCAGGACAGGAGCATCCGGCGAGCAGTACTTC. Translated, it gives CASRTGASGEQYF.